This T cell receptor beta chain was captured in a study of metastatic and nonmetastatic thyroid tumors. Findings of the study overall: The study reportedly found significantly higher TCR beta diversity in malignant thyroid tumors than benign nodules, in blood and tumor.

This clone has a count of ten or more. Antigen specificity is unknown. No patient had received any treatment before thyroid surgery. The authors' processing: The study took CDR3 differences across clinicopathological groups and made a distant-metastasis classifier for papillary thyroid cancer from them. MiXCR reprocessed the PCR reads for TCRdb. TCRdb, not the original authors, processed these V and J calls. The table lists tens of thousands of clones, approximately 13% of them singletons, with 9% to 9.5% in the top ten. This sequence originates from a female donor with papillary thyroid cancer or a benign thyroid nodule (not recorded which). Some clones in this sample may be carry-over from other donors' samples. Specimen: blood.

This CDR3 reads CAISDFARADADTQYF. CDR3 DNA sequence: TGTGCCATCAGTGACTTTGCCCGGGCTGATGCAGATACGCAGTATTTT. The chain couples TRBV10-3 to TRBJ2-3; D not certain. The ends were cut back, 3 bases at V and 4 bases at J, with 17 bases in the middle. The CDR3 runs 16 residues. In germline, CDR1 is ENHRY, CDR2 SYGVKD.